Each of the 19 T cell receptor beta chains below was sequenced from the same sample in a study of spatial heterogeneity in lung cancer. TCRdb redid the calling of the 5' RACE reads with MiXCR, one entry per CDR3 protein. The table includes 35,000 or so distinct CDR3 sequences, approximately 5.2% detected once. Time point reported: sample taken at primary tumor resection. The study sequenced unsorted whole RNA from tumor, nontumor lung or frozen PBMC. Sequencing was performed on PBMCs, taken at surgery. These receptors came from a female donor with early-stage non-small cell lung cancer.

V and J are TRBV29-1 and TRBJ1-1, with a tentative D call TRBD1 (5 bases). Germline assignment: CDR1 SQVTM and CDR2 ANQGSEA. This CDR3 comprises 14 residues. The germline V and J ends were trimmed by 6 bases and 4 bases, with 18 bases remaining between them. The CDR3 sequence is CSVRDPGIRTEAFF. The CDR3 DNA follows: TGCAGCGTCCGGGACCCTGGGATACGCACTGAAGCTTTCTTT.

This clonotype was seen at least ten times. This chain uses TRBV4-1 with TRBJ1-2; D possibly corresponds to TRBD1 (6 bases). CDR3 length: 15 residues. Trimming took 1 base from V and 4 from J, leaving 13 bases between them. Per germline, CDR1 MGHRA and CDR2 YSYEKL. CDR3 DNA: TGCGCCAGCAGCCAAGTTCGGGGGCCCCTCTATGGCTACACCTTC. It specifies CASSQVRGPLYGYTF.

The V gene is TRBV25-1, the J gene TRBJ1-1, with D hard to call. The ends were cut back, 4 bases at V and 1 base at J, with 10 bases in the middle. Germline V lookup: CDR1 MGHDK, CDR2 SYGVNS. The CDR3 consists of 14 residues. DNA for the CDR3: TGTGCCAGCAGTGTAGGCGGATCGAACACTGAAGCTTTCTTT. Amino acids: CASSVGGSNTEAFF.

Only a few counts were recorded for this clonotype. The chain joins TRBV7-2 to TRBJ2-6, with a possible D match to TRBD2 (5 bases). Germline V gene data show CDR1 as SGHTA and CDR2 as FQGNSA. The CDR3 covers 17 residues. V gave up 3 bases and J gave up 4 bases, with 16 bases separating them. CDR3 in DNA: TGTGCCAGCAGCTTCGGCGGGTTTTCTTCCGGGGCCAACGTCCTGACTTTC. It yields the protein CASSFGGFSSGANVLTF. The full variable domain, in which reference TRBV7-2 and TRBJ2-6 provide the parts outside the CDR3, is GAGVSQSPSNKVTEKGKDVELRCDPISGHTALYWYRQSLGQGLEFLIYFQGNSAPDKSGLPSDRFSAERTGGSVSTLTIQRTQQEDSAVYLCASSFGGFSSGANVLTFGAGSRLTVL.

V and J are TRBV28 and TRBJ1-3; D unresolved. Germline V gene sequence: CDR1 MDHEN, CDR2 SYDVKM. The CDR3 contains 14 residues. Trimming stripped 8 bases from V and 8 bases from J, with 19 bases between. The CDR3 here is CASRASDRPYTIYF. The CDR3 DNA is TGTGCCAGCCGAGCCTCGGACCGGCCGTACACCATATATTTT.

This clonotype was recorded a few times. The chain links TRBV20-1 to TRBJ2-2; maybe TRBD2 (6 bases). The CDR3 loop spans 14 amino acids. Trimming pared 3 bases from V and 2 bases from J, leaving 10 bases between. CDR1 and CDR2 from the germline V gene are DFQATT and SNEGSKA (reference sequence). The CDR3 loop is CSARAEGNTGELFF. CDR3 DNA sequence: TGCAGTGCTAGGGCGGAGGGTAACACCGGGGAGCTGTTTTTT.

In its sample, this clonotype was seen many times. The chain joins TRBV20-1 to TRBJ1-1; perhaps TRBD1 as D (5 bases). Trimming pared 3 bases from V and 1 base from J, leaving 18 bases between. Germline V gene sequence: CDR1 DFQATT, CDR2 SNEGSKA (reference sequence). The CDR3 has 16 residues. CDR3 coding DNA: TGCAGTGCTAGGACCAAGGGGAGGGCCCAGAACACTGAAGCTTTCTTT. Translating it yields CSARTKGRAQNTEAFF.

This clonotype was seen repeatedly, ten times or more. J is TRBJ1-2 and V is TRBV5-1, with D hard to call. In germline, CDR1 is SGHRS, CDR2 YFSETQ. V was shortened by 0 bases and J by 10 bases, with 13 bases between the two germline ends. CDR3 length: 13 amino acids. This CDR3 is CASSLENPTPYTF. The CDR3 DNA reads TGCGCCAGCAGCTTGGAAAACCCCACTCCCTACACCTTC.

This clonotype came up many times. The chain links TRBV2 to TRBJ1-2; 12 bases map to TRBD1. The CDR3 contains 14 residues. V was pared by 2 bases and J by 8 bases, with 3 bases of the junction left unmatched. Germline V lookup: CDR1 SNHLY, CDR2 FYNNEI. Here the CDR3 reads CASSERDRGQGYTF. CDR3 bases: TGTGCCAGCAGTGAACGGGACAGGGGGCAAGGCTACACCTTC.

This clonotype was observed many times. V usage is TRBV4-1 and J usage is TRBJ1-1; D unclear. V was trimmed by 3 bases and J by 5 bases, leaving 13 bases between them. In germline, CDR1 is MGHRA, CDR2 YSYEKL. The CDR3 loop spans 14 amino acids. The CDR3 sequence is CASSHPAIQTEAFF. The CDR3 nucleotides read TGCGCCAGCAGCCACCCCGCCATTCAAACTGAAGCTTTCTTT.

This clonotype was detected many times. In DNA form, the CDR3 reads TGCGCCAGCAGCTCCCTACAGGGGTCGAACACTGAAGCTTTCTTT. It is translated as CASSSLQGSNTEAFF. V and J are TRBV5-1 and TRBJ1-1; 7 nucleotides agree with TRBD1. V lost 3 bases, J lost 1 base, and 6 bases stayed unmatched. Germline values: CDR1 SGHRS, CDR2 YFSETQ. This CDR3 has 15 residues.

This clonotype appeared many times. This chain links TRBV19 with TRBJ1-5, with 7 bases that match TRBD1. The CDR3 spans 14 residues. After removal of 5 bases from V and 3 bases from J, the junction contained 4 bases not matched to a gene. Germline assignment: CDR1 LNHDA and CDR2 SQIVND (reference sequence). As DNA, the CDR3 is TGTGCCAGTAGTTGGGACAGCTACAATCAGCCCCAGCATTTT. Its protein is CASSWDSYNQPQHF.

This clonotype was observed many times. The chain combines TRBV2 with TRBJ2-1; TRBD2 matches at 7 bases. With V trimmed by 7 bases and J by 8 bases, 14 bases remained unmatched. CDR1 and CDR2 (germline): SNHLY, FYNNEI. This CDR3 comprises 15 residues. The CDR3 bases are TGTGCCAGCACCAGTCTGCCGGGAGGTATCGATGAGCAGTTCTTC. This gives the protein CASTSLPGGIDEQFF.

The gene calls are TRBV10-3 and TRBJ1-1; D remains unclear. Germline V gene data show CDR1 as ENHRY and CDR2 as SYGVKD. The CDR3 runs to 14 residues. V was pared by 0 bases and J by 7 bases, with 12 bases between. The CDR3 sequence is CAISESRREGEAFF. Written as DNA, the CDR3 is TGTGCCATCAGTGAGTCGCGCCGAGAGGGTGAAGCTTTCTTT.

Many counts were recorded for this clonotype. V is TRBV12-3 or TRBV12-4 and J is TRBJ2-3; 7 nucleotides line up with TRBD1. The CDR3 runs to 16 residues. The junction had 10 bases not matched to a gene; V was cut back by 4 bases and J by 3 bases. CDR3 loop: CASSWTKGAWTDTQYF. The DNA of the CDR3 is TGTGCCAGCAGTTGGACCAAGGGGGCATGGACAGATACGCAGTATTTT.

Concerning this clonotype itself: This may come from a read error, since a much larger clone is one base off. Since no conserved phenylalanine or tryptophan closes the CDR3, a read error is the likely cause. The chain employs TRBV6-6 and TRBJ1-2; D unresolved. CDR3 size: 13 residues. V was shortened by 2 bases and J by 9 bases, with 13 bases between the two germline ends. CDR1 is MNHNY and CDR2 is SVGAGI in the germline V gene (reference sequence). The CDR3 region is CASSYTGEKSYTV. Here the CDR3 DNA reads TGTGCCAGCAGTTACACCGGGGAGAAGAGCTACACCGTC.

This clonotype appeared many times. The chain's CDR3 is CATSRDLRPYTDTQYF. The DNA of the CDR3 is TGTGCCACCAGCAGAGATCTTAGGCCTTACACAGATACGCAGTATTTT. The V gene is TRBV15, the J gene TRBJ2-3, with D unclear. The V gene's germline CDR1 is LNHNV and CDR2 YYDKDF (reference sequence). This CDR3 has 16 residues. V was shortened by 0 bases and J by 2 bases, with 12 bases between the two germline ends.

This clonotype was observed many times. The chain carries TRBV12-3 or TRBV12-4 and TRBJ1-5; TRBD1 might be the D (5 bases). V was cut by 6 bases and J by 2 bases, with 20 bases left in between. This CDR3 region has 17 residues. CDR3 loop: CASSLVAGTAGNQPQHF. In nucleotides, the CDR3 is TGTGCCAGCAGCCTCGTAGCCGGGACGGCGGGCAATCAGCCCCAGCATTTT.

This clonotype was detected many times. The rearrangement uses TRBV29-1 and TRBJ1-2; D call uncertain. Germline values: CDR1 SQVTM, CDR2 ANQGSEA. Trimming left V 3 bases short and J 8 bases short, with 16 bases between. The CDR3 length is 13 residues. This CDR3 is CSVDSGRQRGYTF. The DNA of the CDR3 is TGCAGCGTTGACAGCGGACGGCAAAGAGGCTACACCTTC.